One sample yielded the 28 T cell receptor beta chains listed below, sequenced in a study of pediatric ulcerative colitis. Measured with immunoSEQ multiplex PCR; TCRdb has only the in-frame clones, and not every one. Seen here are about 64,000 clones, 77% observed once, and the top ten hold over 4%. The sequenced material came from blood. Receptors were obtained from a boy under 18 with moderate ulcerative colitis.

The chain couples TRBV7-9 to TRBJ2-7, with 13 bases matching TRBD2. The CDR3 consists of 16 residues. With 5 bases clipped from V and 3 bases from J, the junction kept 7 bases outside the gene matches. Germline V gene data show CDR1 as SEHNR and CDR2 as FQNEAQ (reference sequence). The CDR3, as DNA: TGTGCCAGCAGCACCGGACTAGCGGGAGCCCGCTACGAGCAGTACTTC. Encoded protein: CASSTGLAGARYEQYF.

The chain links TRBV9 to TRBJ2-1; TRBD1 matches 10 bases. V gave up 3 bases and J gave up 1 base; unmatched junction bases: 1. CDR1 SGDLS and CDR2 YYNGEE come from the germline V gene. This CDR3 has 15 residues. Here the CDR3 reads CASSGQGASYNEQFF. In DNA form, the CDR3 reads TGTGCCAGCAGCGGACAGGGGGCGTCCTACAATGAGCAGTTCTTC.

This sequence joins TRBV21-1 and TRBJ1-2; TRBD1 reflects the table's D call only, with no check against the DNA. TRBV21-1 is a documented pseudogene. The CDR3 loop spans 18 amino acids. This CDR3 reads CASRKDGRFSGYNYGYTF. DNA for the CDR3: TGTGCCAGCAGAAAAGACGGTAGGTTTTCAGGCTATAACTATGGCTACACCTTC.

J is TRBJ1-5 and V is TRBV11-2; no reliable D call. In germline, CDR1 is SGHAT, CDR2 FQNNGV. V was pared by 0 bases and J by 6 bases, with 6 bases between. The CDR3 length is 13 residues. This CDR3 is CASSLDLRQPQHF. Here the CDR3 DNA reads TGTGCCAGCAGCTTAGATTTGCGTCAGCCCCAGCATTTT. Together with reference TRBV11-2 and TRBJ1-5, the CDR3 gives the full variable domain: EAGVAQSPRYKIIEKRQSVAFWCNPISGHATLYWYQQILGQGPKLLIQFQNNGVVDDSQLPKDRFSAERLKGVDSTLKIQPAKLEDSAVYLCASSLDLRQPQHFGDGTRLSIL.

CDR3 DNA: TGTGCCAGCAGCCACAGAACATCCTTTGGCGAGCAGTACTTC. Translated: CASSHRTSFGEQYF. The chain recombines TRBV14 with TRBJ2-7, with D hard to call. V was clipped by 3 bases and J by 6 bases, with 15 bases between them. This CDR3 is built from 14 residues. CDR1 and CDR2 (germline): SGHDN, FVKESK.

V is TRBV7-2 and J is TRBJ1-3; D is unresolved. The CDR3 loop spans 17 amino acids. With 1 base removed from V and 0 bases from J, the gap between germline ends came to 13 bases. CDR1 SGHTA and CDR2 FQGNSA come from the germline V gene. CDR3: CASSLGLGLSSGNTIYF. The CDR3 nucleotides read TGTGCCAGCAGCTTAGGACTGGGCCTAAGCTCTGGAAACACCATATATTTT. Full variable domain (rest looked up from reference TRBV7-2 and TRBJ1-3): GAGVSQSPSNKVTEKGKDVELRCDPISGHTALYWYRQSLGQGLEFLIYFQGNSAPDKSGLPSDRFSAERTGGSVSTLTIQRTQQEDSAVYLCASSLGLGLSSGNTIYFGEGSWLTVV.

This clone was seen just once. The CDR3 DNA sequence: TGTGCCAGTAGTAAGGGACTAGCGGACAATGAGCAGTTCTTC. Translated, it gives CASSKGLADNEQFF. V and J are TRBV19 and TRBJ2-1, with 11 bases aligning to TRBD2. Trimming cost V 4 bases and J 5 bases; bases outside gene matches: 1. The length of the CDR3 is 14 residues. Per germline, CDR1 LNHDA and CDR2 SQIVND (reference sequence).

CDR3 nucleotide sequence: TGCGCCAGCAGCCAAGAAGGGGGCAATGGCTACACCTTC. It is translated as CASSQEGGNGYTF. The V call is TRBV4-1, the J call TRBJ1-2; TRBD1 agrees at 7 bases. The length of the CDR3 is 13 residues. Trimming took 0 bases from V and 6 from J; bases not matched to a gene: 1. Germline values: CDR1 MGHRA, CDR2 YSYEKL.

The CDR3 here is CASSLGITTQYEQYF. The CDR3 DNA reads as TGCGCCAGCAGCCTAGGGATCACAACCCAATACGAGCAGTACTTC. The rearrangement links TRBV5-1 to TRBJ2-7; D gene unclear. From germline, CDR1 is SGHRS and CDR2 YFSETQ. The V end lost 4 bases, the J end lost 4 bases, and 18 bases lay between the germline ends. This CDR3 region has 15 residues.

The genes are TRBV4-1 and TRBJ1-2; D may be TRBD1 (5 bases). CDR3 length equals 14 residues. Trimming removed 0 bases from V and 5 bases from J, with 10 bases in between. Per germline, CDR1 MGHRA and CDR2 YSYEKL. The DNA of the CDR3 is TGCGCCAGCAGCCAAGATGGGGGGTATTATGGCTACACCTTC. It codes for CASSQDGGYYGYTF.

The rearrangement links TRBV7-3 to TRBJ2-1, with a tentative D call TRBD1 (8 bases). Germline assignment: CDR1 SGHTA and CDR2 FQGTGA. The length of the CDR3 is 14 residues. Trimming pared 5 bases from V and 8 bases from J, leaving 16 bases between. The CDR3 DNA reads TGTGCCAGCAGCCTTCGGACAGGGAGGGATGAGCAGTTCTTC. It specifies CASSLRTGRDEQFF.

The V call is TRBV6-6, the J call TRBJ1-1; D is perhaps TRBD1 (6 bases). The CDR3 consists of 15 residues. V shed 6 bases and J shed 0 bases, with 14 bases lying between them. Germline V gives CDR1 MNHNY, CDR2 SVGAGI (reference sequence). The CDR3 loop reads CASRSRGNMNTEAFF. CDR3 DNA sequence: TGTGCCAGCAGAAGCAGGGGAAACATGAACACTGAAGCTTTCTTT.

The rearrangement links TRBV4-1 to TRBJ2-3; TRBD2 aligns across 8 bases. The length of the CDR3 is 16 residues. V lost 4 bases and J lost 5; bases outside the gene matches: 11. CDR1 is MGHRA and CDR2 is YSYEKL in the germline V gene. The CDR3 sequence is CASSLPFGREEDTQYF. The CDR3 DNA sequence: TGCGCCAGCAGCCTACCTTTCGGGCGGGAGGAAGATACGCAGTATTTT.

The chain has TRBV30 and TRBJ2-7; weak D call: TRBD2 (6 bases). Trimming took off 7 bases at V and 3 bases at J, with 16 bases between the two ends. The CDR3 is 13 amino acids. From germline, CDR1 is GTSNPN and CDR2 SVGIG (reference sequence). The CDR3, as DNA: TGTGCCTCGTCCGGGACTGGCGGCTACGAGCAGTACTTC. It codes for CASSGTGGYEQYF.

This chain joins TRBV15 and TRBJ1-1; maybe TRBD1 (5 bases). The CDR3 sequence is 17 residues long. Per the germline V gene, CDR1 is LNHNV and CDR2 is YYDKDF (reference sequence). Trimming took off 2 bases at V and 1 base at J, with 17 bases between the two ends. The CDR3 region is CATSRPGLGDSNTEAFF. The CDR3 DNA reads as TGTGCCACCAGCAGACCCGGCCTTGGGGACTCGAACACTGAAGCTTTCTTT.

The rearrangement joins TRBV4-2 to TRBJ1-5; no firm D call. The CDR3 covers 14 residues. In germline, CDR1 is LGHNA, CDR2 YNFKEQ. The ends were cut back, 0 bases at V and 10 bases at J, with 13 bases in the middle. CDR3 DNA: TGTGCCAGCAGCCAAGATCTCGAGTCGAGCCCCCAGCATTTT. This gives the protein CASSQDLESSPQHF.

The chain is built from TRBV7-2 and TRBJ1-5; no clear D gene. Per germline, CDR1 SGHTA and CDR2 FQGNSA. Trimming removed 4 bases from V and 2 bases from J, with 21 bases in between. The CDR3 runs 18 residues. The CDR3 nucleotides read TGTGCCAGCAGCTCCGCCGGTTTGGCCGGGCACGGCAATCAGCCCCAGCATTTT. This sequence encodes CASSSAGLAGHGNQPQHF.

The rearrangement uses TRBV7-9 and TRBJ2-1; 7 nucleotides line up with TRBD2. There are 16 residues in the CDR3. CDR1 is SEHNR, CDR2 FQNEAQ, per germline (reference sequence). The trim removed 5 bases at V and 3 bases at J, leaving 10 bases unmatched. In nucleotides, the CDR3 is TGTGCCAGCAGCCCCGCGAGCGGGGATAACTACAATGAGCAGTTCTTC. It is translated as CASSPASGDNYNEQFF.

The V call is TRBV28, the J call TRBJ2-1; D call uncertain. V was shortened by 8 bases and J by 4 bases, with 12 bases between the two germline ends. Germline V gives CDR1 MDHEN, CDR2 SYDVKM. There are 13 residues in the CDR3. DNA of the CDR3: TGTGCCAGCCGTAGCCTTTCTTACAATGAGCAGTTCTTC. Protein: CASRSLSYNEQFF.

DNA for the CDR3: TGTGCCAGCTCACACAAACAGGGTCGGGTCACAGATACGCAGTATTTT. Its translation is CASSHKQGRVTDTQYF. The chain is built from TRBV18 and TRBJ2-3; tentatively, D is TRBD1 (6 bases). CDR1 and CDR2 from the germline V gene are KGHSH and LQKENI. The ends were cut back, 4 bases at V and 2 bases at J, with 16 bases in the middle. The CDR3 contains 16 residues.

The rearrangement links TRBV6-6 to TRBJ2-1, with D tentatively TRBD2 (6 bases). Trimming removed 10 bases from V and 2 bases from J, with 15 bases in between. Per the germline V gene, CDR1 is MNHNY and CDR2 is SVGAGI (reference sequence). This CDR3 contains 14 residues. The CDR3 region is CATHRDWAYNEQFF. The CDR3 coding sequence is TGTGCCACCCACCGGGACTGGGCCTACAATGAGCAGTTCTTC.

This rearrangement joins TRBV7-8 to TRBJ1-5, with a weak D call TRBD1 (5 bases). Deletions cut 2 bases from V and 0 bases from J, with 14 bases between. The CDR3 has 17 amino acids. Germline values: CDR1 SGHVS, CDR2 FQNEAQ. This CDR3 reads CASSLRQGGISNQPQHF. Written as DNA, the CDR3 is TGTGCCAGCAGCTTACGGCAGGGCGGGATTAGCAATCAGCCCCAGCATTTT.

This sequence joins TRBV18 and TRBJ2-1; D gene uncertain. Germline values: CDR1 KGHSH, CDR2 LQKENI. V was pared by 4 bases and J by 8 bases, with 15 bases between. This CDR3 region has 14 residues. In DNA form, the CDR3 reads TGTGCCAGCTCACTCGTCCTCGGGTTTGATGAGCAGTTCTTC. Translation gives CASSLVLGFDEQFF.

The rearrangement joins TRBV29-1 to TRBJ2-7, with D hard to call. This CDR3 is built from 15 residues. V was cut by 3 bases and J by 0 bases, with 15 bases left in between. The germline gives CDR1 SQVTM, CDR2 ANQGSEA. CDR3 residues: CSVEYIGRSSYEQYF. The CDR3 DNA follows: TGCAGCGTTGAGTACATCGGACGGAGCTCCTACGAGCAGTACTTC.

V and J are TRBV4-3 and TRBJ2-1; 12 nucleotides align to TRBD2. Germline loops: CDR1 LGHNA, CDR2 YSLEER. The V and J ends lost 1 base and 7 bases, in that order; junction bases with no gene match: 5. The CDR3 is 16 residues long. CDR3 loop: CASSQVGLAGRNEQFF. The CDR3 DNA follows: TGCGCCAGCAGCCAAGTAGGACTAGCGGGACGGAATGAGCAGTTCTTC.

This chain connects TRBV4-1 to TRBJ2-5; D not resolved. The germline CDR1 and CDR2 sequences are MGHRA and YSYEKL. With 1 base removed from V and 5 bases from J, the gap between germline ends came to 8 bases. There are 13 residues in the CDR3. CDR3 loop: CASSQVPLETQYF. The CDR3 region has the DNA TGCGCCAGCAGCCAAGTCCCGTTGGAGACCCAGTACTTC.

Only one count was recorded for this clone. The chain has TRBV5-1 and TRBJ1-5, with a possible D match to TRBD1 (6 bases). Deletions cut 0 bases from V and 8 bases from J, with 12 bases between. CDR3 size: 14 residues. CDR1 SGHRS and CDR2 YFSETQ come from the germline V gene. In DNA form, the CDR3 reads TGCGCCAGCAGCTTGGTAGGGGGAGTAGAGCCCCAGCATTTT. Its translation: CASSLVGGVEPQHF.

The chain carries TRBV7-2 and TRBJ1-5; TRBD1 is a possible D gene (6 bases). Per the germline V gene, CDR1 is SGHTA and CDR2 is FQGNSA. CDR3 length: 16 residues. Trimming left V 1 base short and J 3 bases short, with 13 bases between. This chain's CDR3 is CASSLVGGASNQPQHF. The CDR3 DNA follows: TGTGCCAGCAGCTTAGTTGGGGGGGCCTCCAATCAGCCCCAGCATTTT.